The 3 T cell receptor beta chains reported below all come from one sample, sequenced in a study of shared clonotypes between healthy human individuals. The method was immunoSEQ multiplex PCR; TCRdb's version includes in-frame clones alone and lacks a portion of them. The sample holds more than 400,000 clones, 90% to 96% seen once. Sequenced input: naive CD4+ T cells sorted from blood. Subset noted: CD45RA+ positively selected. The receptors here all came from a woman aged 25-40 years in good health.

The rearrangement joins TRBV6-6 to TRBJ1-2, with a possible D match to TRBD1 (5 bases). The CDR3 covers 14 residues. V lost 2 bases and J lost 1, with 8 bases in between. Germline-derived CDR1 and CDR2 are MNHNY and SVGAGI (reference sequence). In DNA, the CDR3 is TGTGCCAGCAGTTACCGCGACAGTAACTATGGCTACACCTTC. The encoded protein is CASSYRDSNYGYTF.

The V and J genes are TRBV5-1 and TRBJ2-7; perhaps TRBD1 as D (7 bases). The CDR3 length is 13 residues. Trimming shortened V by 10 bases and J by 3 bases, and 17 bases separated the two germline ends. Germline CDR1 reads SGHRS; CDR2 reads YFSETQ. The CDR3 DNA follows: TGCGCCCGCCCCTCAGGGGGAGGCTACGAGCAGTACTTC. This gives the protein CARPSGGGYEQYF. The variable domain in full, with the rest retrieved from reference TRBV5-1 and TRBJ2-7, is KAGVTQTPRYLIKTRGQQVTLSCSPISGHRSVSWYQQTPGQGLQFLFEYFSETQRNKGNFPGRFSGRQFSNSRSEMNVSTLELGDSALYLCARPSGGGYEQYFGPGTRLTVT.

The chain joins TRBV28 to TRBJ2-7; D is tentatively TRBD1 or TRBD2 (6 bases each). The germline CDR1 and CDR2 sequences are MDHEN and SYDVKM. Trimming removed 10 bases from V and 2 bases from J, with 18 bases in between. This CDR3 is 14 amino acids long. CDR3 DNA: TGTGCCACCCTTGGGGGGCCCCGACCCTACGAGCAGTACTTC. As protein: CATLGGPRPYEQYF.